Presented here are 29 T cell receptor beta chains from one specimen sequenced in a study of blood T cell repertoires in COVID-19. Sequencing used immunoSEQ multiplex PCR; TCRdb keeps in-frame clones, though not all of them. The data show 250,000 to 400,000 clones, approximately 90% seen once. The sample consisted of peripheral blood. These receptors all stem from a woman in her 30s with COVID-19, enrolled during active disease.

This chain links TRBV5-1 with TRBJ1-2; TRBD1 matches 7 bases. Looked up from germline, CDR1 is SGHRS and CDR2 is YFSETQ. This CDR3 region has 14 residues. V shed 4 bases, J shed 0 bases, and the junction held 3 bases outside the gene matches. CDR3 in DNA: TGCGCCAGCAGCACGGGACAGACTAACTATGGCTACACCTTC. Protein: CASSTGQTNYGYTF.

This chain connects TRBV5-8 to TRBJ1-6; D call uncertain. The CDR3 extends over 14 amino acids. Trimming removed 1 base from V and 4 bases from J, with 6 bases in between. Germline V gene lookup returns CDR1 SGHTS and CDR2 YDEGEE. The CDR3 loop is CASSLSRYNSPLHF. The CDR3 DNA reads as TGTGCCAGCAGCTTGAGTCGGTATAATTCACCCCTCCACTTT.

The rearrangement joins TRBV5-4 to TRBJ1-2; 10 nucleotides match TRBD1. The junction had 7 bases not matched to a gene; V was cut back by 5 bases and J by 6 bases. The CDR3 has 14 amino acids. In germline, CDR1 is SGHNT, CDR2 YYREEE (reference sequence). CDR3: CASRPDRGHDGYTF. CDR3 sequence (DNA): TGTGCCAGCAGGCCTGACAGGGGGCACGATGGCTACACCTTC.

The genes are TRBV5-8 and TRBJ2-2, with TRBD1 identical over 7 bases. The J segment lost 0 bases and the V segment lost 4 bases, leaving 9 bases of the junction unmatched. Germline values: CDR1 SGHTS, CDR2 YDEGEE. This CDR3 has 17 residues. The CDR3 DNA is TGTGCCAGCAGCCTTACAGGGGTCTTACCGAACACCGGGGAGCTGTTTTTT. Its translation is CASSLTGVLPNTGELFF.

As DNA, the CDR3 is TGTGCCAGCAGCTACACCGGGACAGGAGGTTATAATTCACCCCTCCACTTT. Translated, it gives CASSYTGTGGYNSPLHF. This chain joins TRBV7-2 and TRBJ1-6; 8 bases fit TRBD1. With V trimmed by 4 bases and J by 4 bases, 9 bases remained unmatched. CDR1 and CDR2 from the germline V gene are SGHTA and FQGNSA. This CDR3 spans 17 amino acids. Variable domain in full (rest from reference TRBV7-2 and TRBJ1-6): GAGVSQSPSNKVTEKGKDVELRCDPISGHTALYWYRQSLGQGLEFLIYFQGNSAPDKSGLPSDRFSAERTGGSVSTLTIQRTQQEDSAVYLCASSYTGTGGYNSPLHFGNGTRLTVT.

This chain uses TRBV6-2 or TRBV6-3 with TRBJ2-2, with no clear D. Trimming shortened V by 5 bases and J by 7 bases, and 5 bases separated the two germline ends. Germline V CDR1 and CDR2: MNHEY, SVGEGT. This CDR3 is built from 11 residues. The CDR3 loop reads CASSQFGELFF. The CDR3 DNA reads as TGTGCCAGCAGTCAATTCGGGGAGCTGTTTTTT.

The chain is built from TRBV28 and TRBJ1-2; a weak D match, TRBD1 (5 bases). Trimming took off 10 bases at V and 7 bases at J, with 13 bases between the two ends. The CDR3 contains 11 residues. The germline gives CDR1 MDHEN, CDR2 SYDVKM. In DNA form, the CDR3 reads TGTGCCACCACGGGGGGGTTTGGCTACACCTTC. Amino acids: CATTGGFGYTF.

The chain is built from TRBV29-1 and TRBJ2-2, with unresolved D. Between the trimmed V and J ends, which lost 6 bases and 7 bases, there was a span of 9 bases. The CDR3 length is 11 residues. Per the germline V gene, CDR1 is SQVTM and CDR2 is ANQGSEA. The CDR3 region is CSVGESGELFF. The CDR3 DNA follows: TGCAGCGTCGGAGAAAGCGGGGAGCTGTTTTTT.

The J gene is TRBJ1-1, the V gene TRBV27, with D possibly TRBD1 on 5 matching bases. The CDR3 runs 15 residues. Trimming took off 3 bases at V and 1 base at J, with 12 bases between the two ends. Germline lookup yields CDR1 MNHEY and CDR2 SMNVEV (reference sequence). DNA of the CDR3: TGTGCCAGCAGTTTGTCAGGGCTTAAGAACACTGAAGCTTTCTTT. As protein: CASSLSGLKNTEAFF.

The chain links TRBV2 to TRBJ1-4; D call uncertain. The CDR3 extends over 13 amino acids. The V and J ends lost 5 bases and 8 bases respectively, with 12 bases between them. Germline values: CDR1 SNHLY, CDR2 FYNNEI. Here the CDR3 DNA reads TGTGCCAGCAGTATACGGACGGGAGAAAAACTGTTTTTT. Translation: CASSIRTGEKLFF.

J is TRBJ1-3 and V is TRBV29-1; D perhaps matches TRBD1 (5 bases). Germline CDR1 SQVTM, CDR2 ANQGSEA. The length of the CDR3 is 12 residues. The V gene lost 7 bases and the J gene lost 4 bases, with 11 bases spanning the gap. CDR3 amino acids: CSADSGGNTIYF. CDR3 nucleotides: TGCAGCGCTGACAGCGGGGGAAACACCATATATTTT. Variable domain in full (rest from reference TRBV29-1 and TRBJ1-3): SAVISQKPSRDICQRGTSLTIQCQVDSQVTMMFWYRQQPGQSLTLIATANQGSEATYESGFVIDKFPISRPNLTFSTLTVSNMSPEDSSIYLCSADSGGNTIYFGEGSWLTVV.

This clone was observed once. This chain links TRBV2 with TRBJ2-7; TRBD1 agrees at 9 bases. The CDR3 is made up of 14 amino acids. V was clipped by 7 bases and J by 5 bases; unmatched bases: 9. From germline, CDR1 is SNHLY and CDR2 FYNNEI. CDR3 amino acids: CASTGTGTIHEQYF. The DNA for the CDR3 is TGTGCCAGCACAGGGACAGGGACGATCCACGAGCAGTACTTC.

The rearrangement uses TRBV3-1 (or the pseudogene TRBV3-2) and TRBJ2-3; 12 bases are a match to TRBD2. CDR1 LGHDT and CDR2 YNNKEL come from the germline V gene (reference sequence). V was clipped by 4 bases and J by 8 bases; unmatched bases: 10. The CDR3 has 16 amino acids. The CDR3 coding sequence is TGTGCCAGCAGCCTCCGGACTAGCGGGGCGGCGGGTACGCAGTATTTT. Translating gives CASSLRTSGAAGTQYF.

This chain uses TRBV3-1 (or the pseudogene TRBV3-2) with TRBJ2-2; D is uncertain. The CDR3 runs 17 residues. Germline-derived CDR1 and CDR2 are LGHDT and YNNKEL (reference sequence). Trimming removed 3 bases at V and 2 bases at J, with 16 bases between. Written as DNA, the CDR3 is TGTGCCAGCAGCCACAGTGGATGGGCAGACAACACCGGGGAGCTGTTTTTT. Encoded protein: CASSHSGWADNTGELFF.

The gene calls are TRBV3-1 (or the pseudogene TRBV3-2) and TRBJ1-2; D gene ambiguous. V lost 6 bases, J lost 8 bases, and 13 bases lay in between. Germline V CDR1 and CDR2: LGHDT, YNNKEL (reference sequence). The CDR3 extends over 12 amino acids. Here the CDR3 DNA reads TGTGCCAGCAGTACAAACCTCGAAGGCTACACCTTC. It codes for CASSTNLEGYTF.

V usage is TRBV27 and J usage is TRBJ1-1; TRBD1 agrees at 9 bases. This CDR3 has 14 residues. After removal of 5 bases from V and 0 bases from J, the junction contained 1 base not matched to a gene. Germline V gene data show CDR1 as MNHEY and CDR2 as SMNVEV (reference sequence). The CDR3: CASSGTGMNTEAFF. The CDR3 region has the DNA TGTGCCAGCAGTGGGACAGGGATGAACACTGAAGCTTTCTTT.

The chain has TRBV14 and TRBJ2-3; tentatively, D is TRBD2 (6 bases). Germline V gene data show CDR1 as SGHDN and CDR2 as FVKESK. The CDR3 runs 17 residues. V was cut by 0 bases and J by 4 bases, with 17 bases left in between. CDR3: CASSQDPTSPYSDTQYF. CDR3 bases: TGTGCCAGCAGCCAAGATCCGACTAGTCCGTATTCAGATACGCAGTATTTT. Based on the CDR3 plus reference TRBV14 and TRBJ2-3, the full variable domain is EAGVTQFPSHSVIEKGQTVTLRCDPISGHDNLYWYRRVMGKEIKFLLHFVKESKQDESGMPNNRFLAERTGGTYSTLKVQPAELEDSGVYFCASSQDPTSPYSDTQYFGPGTRLTVL.

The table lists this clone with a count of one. The CDR3 nucleotides are TGTGCCACACAGACAGGGGAATATCAGCCCCAGCATTTT. Translation: CATQTGEYQPQHF. This rearrangement joins TRBV10-3 to TRBJ1-5, with TRBD1 matching over 8 bases. The length of the CDR3 is 13 residues. The V gene end was trimmed by 10 bases and the J gene end by 5 bases; junction bases not matched to a gene: 7. Germline V gene lookup returns CDR1 ENHRY and CDR2 SYGVKD.

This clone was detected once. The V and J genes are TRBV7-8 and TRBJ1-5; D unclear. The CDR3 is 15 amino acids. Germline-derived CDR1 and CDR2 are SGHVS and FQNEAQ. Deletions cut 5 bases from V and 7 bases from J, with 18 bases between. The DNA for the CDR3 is TGTGCCAGCAGCCTAAGGGTCGGGGTCAGCCAGCCCCAGCATTTT. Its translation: CASSLRVGVSQPQHF.

The CDR3 reads CASTTGHDTEAFF. DNA of the CDR3: TGTGCCAGCACGACAGGGCATGACACTGAAGCTTTCTTT. The chain is built from TRBV7-9 and TRBJ1-1; the match to TRBD1 covers 7 bases. With V trimmed by 7 bases and J by 3 bases, 5 bases remained unmatched. From germline, CDR1 is SEHNR and CDR2 FQNEAQ (reference sequence). The CDR3 extends over 13 amino acids.

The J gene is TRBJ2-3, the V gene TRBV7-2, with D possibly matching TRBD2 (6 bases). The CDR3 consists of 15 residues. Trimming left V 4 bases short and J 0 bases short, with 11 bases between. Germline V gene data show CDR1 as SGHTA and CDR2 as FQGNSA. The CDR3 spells CASSSWRGSTDTQYF. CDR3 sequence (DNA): TGTGCCAGCAGCTCCTGGCGGGGAAGCACAGATACGCAGTATTTT.

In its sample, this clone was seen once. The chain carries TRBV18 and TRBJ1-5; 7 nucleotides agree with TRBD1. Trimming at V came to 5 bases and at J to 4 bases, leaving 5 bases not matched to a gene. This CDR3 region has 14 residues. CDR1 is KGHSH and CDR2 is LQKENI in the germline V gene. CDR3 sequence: CASSVNRGNQPQHF. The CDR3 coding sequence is TGTGCCAGCTCAGTGAACAGGGGAAATCAGCCCCAGCATTTT.

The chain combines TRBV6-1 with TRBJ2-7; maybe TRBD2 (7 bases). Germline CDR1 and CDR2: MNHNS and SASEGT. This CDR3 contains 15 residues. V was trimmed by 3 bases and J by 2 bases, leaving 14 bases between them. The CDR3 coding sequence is TGTGCCAGCAGTGACCGCGGGGGCCCTACCTACGAGCAGTACTTC. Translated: CASSDRGGPTYEQYF.

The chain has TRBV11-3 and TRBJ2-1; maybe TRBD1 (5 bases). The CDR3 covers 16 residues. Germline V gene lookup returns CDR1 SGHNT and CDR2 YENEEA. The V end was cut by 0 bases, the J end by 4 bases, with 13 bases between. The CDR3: CASSLEGDSLYNEQFF. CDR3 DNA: TGTGCCAGCAGCTTAGAGGGTGACAGCCTGTACAATGAGCAGTTCTTC.

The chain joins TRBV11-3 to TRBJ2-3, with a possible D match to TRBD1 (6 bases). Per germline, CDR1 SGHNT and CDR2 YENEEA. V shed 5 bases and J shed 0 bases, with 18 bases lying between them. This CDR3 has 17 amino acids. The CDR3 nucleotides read TGTGCCAGCAGCCCTCTTCTGTCGGGACAAAGCACAGATACGCAGTATTTT. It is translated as CASSPLLSGQSTDTQYF.

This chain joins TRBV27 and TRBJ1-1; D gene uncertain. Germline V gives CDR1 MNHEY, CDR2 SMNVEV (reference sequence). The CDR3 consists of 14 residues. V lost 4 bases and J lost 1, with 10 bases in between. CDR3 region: CASSSPIRNTEAFF. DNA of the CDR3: TGTGCCAGCAGTTCCCCAATTAGGAACACTGAAGCTTTCTTT.

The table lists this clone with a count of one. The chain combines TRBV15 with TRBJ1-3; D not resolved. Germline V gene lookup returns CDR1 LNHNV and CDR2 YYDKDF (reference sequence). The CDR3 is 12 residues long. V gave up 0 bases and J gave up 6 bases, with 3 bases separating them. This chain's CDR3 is CATSRDQNTIYF. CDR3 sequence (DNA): TGTGCCACCAGCAGAGACCAAAACACCATATATTTT. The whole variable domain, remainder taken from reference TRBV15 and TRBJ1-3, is DAMVIQNPRYQVTQFGKPVTLSCSQTLNHNVMYWYQQKSSQAPKLLFHYYDKDFNNEADTPDNFQSRRPNTSFCFLDIRSPGLGDTAMYLCATSRDQNTIYFGEGSWLTVV.

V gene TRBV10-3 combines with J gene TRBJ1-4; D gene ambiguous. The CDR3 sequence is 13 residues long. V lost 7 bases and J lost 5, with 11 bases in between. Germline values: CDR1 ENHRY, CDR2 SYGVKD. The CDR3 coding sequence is TGTGCCATCACCTCCGGACTGAATGAAAAACTGTTTTTT. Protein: CAITSGLNEKLFF.

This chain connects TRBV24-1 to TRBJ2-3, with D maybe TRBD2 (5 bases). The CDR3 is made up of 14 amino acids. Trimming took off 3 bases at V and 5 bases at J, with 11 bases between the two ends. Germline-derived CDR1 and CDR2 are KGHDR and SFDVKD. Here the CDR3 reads CATSDPRTVDTQYF. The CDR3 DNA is TGTGCCACCAGTGATCCTCGGACTGTAGATACGCAGTATTTT.